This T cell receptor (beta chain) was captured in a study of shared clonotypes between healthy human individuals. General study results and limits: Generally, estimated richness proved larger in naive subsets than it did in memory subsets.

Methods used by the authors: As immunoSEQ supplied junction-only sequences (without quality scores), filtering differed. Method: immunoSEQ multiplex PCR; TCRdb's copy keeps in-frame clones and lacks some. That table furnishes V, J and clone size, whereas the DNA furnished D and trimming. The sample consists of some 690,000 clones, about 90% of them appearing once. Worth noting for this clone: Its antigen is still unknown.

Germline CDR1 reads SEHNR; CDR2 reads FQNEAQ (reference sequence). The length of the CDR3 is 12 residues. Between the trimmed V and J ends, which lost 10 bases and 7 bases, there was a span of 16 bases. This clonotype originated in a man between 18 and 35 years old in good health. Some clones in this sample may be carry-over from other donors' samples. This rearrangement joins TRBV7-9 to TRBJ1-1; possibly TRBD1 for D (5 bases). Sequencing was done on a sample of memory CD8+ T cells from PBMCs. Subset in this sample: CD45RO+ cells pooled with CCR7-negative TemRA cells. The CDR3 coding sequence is TGTGCCACTTCAAAGGGGAGGGGTGAAGCTTTCTTT. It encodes CATSKGRGEAFF.